The subject of this entry is one T cell receptor (beta chain). The data belong to a study of blood T cell repertoires in COVID-19. Germline V gene lookup returns CDR1 MNHEY and CDR2 SVGAGI. J was trimmed by 3 bases and V by 7 bases; bases with no gene match: 11. The CDR3 consists of 15 residues. Original processing methods: Estimation of nucleated cell counts relied on the amplification of reference gene primers. Measured with immunoSEQ multiplex PCR; TCRdb has only the in-frame clones, and not every one. From that table come the V and J calls and clone size; the DNA was used to work out D and trimming. Of some 45,000 clones detected, roughly 80% appear once; the ten largest clones hold about an eighth.

The V gene is TRBV6-5, the J gene TRBJ2-7, with 8 bases that match TRBD1. The sample taken for sequencing was peripheral blood. The receptor was derived from a human donor in a cohort sampled during active COVID-19. Here the CDR3 reads CASTQDRDGLYEQYF. The CDR3 DNA follows: TGTGCCAGCACCCAGGACAGGGATGGACTCTACGAGCAGTACTTC.